The 24 T cell receptor beta chains given below trace back to one sample, sequenced in a study of CD4+ T cells in melanoma. Some clones are missing from TCRdb's copy, which holds only in-frame ones; the method was immunoSEQ multiplex PCR. The table shows around 100,000 clones, with about 92% occurring only once. Sequencing input: peripheral blood. These receptors originate from a human donor with melanoma.

The chain is built from TRBV4-3 and TRBJ2-3; D might be TRBD2 (7 bases). The CDR3 is made up of 16 amino acids. Trimming took off 0 bases at V and 4 bases at J, with 14 bases between the two ends. CDR1 is LGHNA and CDR2 is YSLEER in the germline V gene. The DNA for the CDR3 is TGCGCCAGCAGCCAAGATGCGGGGGCGCGGTCAGATACGCAGTATTTT. Its protein is CASSQDAGARSDTQYF.

The rearrangement uses TRBV28 and TRBJ1-4; weak D call: TRBD1 (6 bases). The CDR3 runs 15 residues. Germline lookup yields CDR1 MDHEN and CDR2 SYDVKM. V was clipped by 3 bases and J by 3 bases, with 11 bases between them. In DNA, the CDR3 is TGTGCCAGCAGTTTTCTCTCAGGGGCTAATGAAAAACTGTTTTTT. Its translation: CASSFLSGANEKLFF.

V is TRBV15 and J is TRBJ2-7; 11 positions match TRBD2. With 0 bases clipped from V and 0 bases from J, the junction kept 4 bases outside the gene matches. The germline CDR1 and CDR2 sequences are LNHNV and YYDKDF (reference sequence). This CDR3 is 17 amino acids long. The CDR3 DNA is TGTGCCACCAGCAGAGATAGCGGGAGGGGGTTCTCCTACGAGCAGTACTTC. It yields the protein CATSRDSGRGFSYEQYF.

The rearrangement uses TRBV4-1 and TRBJ2-3, with 7 positions matching TRBD1. The junction had 4 bases not matched to a gene; V was cut back by 2 bases and J by 2 bases. Germline CDR1 and CDR2: MGHRA and YSYEKL. The CDR3 loop spans 15 amino acids. In nucleotides, the CDR3 is TGCGCCAGCAGCCAAATTGGGACAGTCACAGATACGCAGTATTTT. It encodes CASSQIGTVTDTQYF.

For the CDR3, the DNA is TGTGCCTGGACCAAAACAGGGTACGACGAGCAGTACTTC. Its translation: CAWTKTGYDEQYF. The chain carries TRBV30 and TRBJ2-7, with D possibly being TRBD1 (6 bases). Trimming left V 4 bases short and J 5 bases short, with 15 bases between. The CDR3 sequence is 13 residues long. CDR1 and CDR2 from the germline V gene are GTSNPN and SVGIG (reference sequence).

This chain uses TRBV23-1 with TRBJ2-1; weak D call: TRBD2 (6 bases). TRBV23-1 is identified as an open reading frame with a role that is uncertain. Trimming shortened V by 0 bases and J by 3 bases, and 12 bases separated the two germline ends. The CDR3 covers 16 residues. This chain's CDR3 is CASSQSRGSHYNEQFF. CDR3 DNA: TGCGCCAGCAGTCAATCTCGGGGGTCCCACTACAATGAGCAGTTCTTC.

The chain uses TRBV19 and TRBJ2-1; 13 bases align to TRBD2. Per germline, CDR1 LNHDA and CDR2 SQIVND (reference sequence). The CDR3 extends over 17 amino acids. V gave up 5 bases and J gave up 6 bases; unmatched junction bases: 10. CDR3: CASSPRTSGRVGNEQFF. DNA of the CDR3: TGTGCCAGTAGTCCCAGGACTAGCGGGAGAGTAGGCAATGAGCAGTTCTTC.

This clone has a handful of counts. This chain links TRBV7-9 with TRBJ1-4; D remains ambiguous. V was cut by 1 base and J by 5 bases, with 8 bases left in between. The germline gives CDR1 SEHNR, CDR2 FQNEAQ (reference sequence). This CDR3 region has 14 residues. CDR3 region: CASSLGVMNEKLFF. In DNA, the CDR3 is TGTGCCAGCAGCTTAGGGGTAATGAATGAAAAACTGTTTTTT.

This clone was counted once. The rearrangement links TRBV7-8 to TRBJ2-3; perhaps TRBD1 as D (5 bases). The germline gives CDR1 SGHVS, CDR2 FQNEAQ. The CDR3 sequence is 15 residues long. V was clipped by 7 bases and J by 2 bases, with 16 bases between them. Written as DNA, the CDR3 is TGTGCCAGCAACATCGACAGTCCTAACACAGATACGCAGTATTTT. Translation: CASNIDSPNTDTQYF.

CDR3 sequence: CASTGTASNYGYTF. The DNA for the CDR3 is TGTGCCAGTACCGGGACAGCAAGTAACTATGGCTACACCTTC. The chain is built from TRBV7-2 and TRBJ1-2; 7 positions match TRBD1. J was trimmed by 1 base and V by 9 bases; bases with no gene match: 8. The CDR3 loop spans 14 amino acids. From germline, CDR1 is SGHTA and CDR2 FQGNSA.

The CDR3 loop is CASSLEGAQETQYF. In nucleotides, the CDR3 is TGCGCCAGCAGCTTGGAGGGAGCACAAGAGACCCAGTACTTC. The V gene is TRBV5-1, the J gene TRBJ2-5, with a tentative D call TRBD2 (5 bases). V dropped 0 bases and J dropped 2 bases, with 8 bases sitting between them. Looked up from germline, CDR1 is SGHRS and CDR2 is YFSETQ. The CDR3 has 14 residues.

This chain links TRBV13 with TRBJ2-7; the D gene is possibly TRBD2 (5 bases). The length of the CDR3 is 13 residues. Per the germline V gene, CDR1 is PRHDT and CDR2 is FYEKMQ (reference sequence). Trimming stripped 5 bases from V and 8 bases from J, with 16 bases between. CDR3 nucleotides: TGTGCCAGCAGCGGATCTAGCTCGCCTCAGCAGTACTTC. Its protein is CASSGSSSPQQYF.

This clone was seen only once. The J gene is TRBJ2-7, the V gene TRBV18; TRBD2 agrees at 7 bases. The germline gives CDR1 KGHSH, CDR2 LQKENI. The CDR3 extends over 14 amino acids. Losses at the gene ends were 5 bases for V and 2 bases for J; bases not matched to a gene: 6. The CDR3: CASSLARGTYEQYF. In DNA form, the CDR3 reads TGTGCCAGCTCATTGGCGCGGGGGACCTACGAGCAGTACTTC.

The J gene is TRBJ2-7, the V gene TRBV15, with D possibly being TRBD2 (6 bases). The germline V and J ends were trimmed by 4 bases and 2 bases, with 12 bases remaining between them. The CDR3 is 14 residues long. Germline values: CDR1 LNHNV, CDR2 YYDKDF (reference sequence). The CDR3 coding sequence is TGTGCCACCAGCACGGGACTGGGGGCCTACGAGCAGTACTTC. It translates to CATSTGLGAYEQYF.

This rearrangement joins TRBV5-1 to TRBJ2-3, with unresolved D. This CDR3 has 15 residues. V was pared by 0 bases and J by 5 bases, with 13 bases between. CDR1 and CDR2 (germline): SGHRS, YFSETQ. The CDR3 bases are TGCGCCAGCAGCTTGGGAGGTCCCCTGAGAGATACGCAGTATTTT. Its translation is CASSLGGPLRDTQYF. Filled out from reference TRBV5-1 and TRBJ2-3, the complete variable domain reads KAGVTQTPRYLIKTRGQQVTLSCSPISGHRSVSWYQQTPGQGLQFLFEYFSETQRNKGNFPGRFSGRQFSNSRSEMNVSTLELGDSALYLCASSLGGPLRDTQYFGPGTRLTVL.

CDR3 sequence: CASSTYRDRPYEQYF. Here the CDR3 DNA reads TGTGCCAGCAGCACCTACCGGGACAGGCCCTACGAGCAGTACTTC. The V and J genes are TRBV11-2 and TRBJ2-7, with 8 bases fitting TRBD1. Germline CDR1 SGHAT, CDR2 FQNNGV. The CDR3 spans 15 residues. V gave up 5 bases and J gave up 2 bases; unmatched junction bases: 8.

V is TRBV7-2 and J is TRBJ1-1; D remains unclear. V shed 2 bases and J shed 0 bases, with 16 bases lying between them. CDR1 is SGHTA, CDR2 FQGNSA, per germline. This CDR3 is built from 17 residues. The CDR3 loop is CASSLRSGSTMNTEAFF. CDR3 sequence (DNA): TGTGCCAGCAGCTTAAGGTCGGGGTCGACGATGAACACTGAAGCTTTCTTT.

J is TRBJ2-1 and V is TRBV5-4; TRBD2 aligns across 11 bases. CDR1 and CDR2 (germline): SGHNT, YYREEE (reference sequence). This CDR3 comprises 16 residues. V trimming: 0 bases; J trimming: 5 bases; junction bases outside the gene matches: 4. The CDR3: CASSLGLAGINNEQFF. DNA of the CDR3: TGTGCCAGCAGCTTGGGACTAGCGGGGATTAACAATGAGCAGTTCTTC.

V is TRBV5-1 and J is TRBJ2-5; 7 bases match TRBD2. J lost 5 bases, V lost 2 bases, and 6 bases had no gene match. The CDR3 contains 14 residues. Germline loops: CDR1 SGHRS, CDR2 YFSETQ. In DNA, the CDR3 is TGCGCCAGCAGCTTCAGCGGGGTCCAGGAGACCCAGTACTTC. The encoded protein is CASSFSGVQETQYF.

The chain employs TRBV7-2 and TRBJ1-3; tentative D call: TRBD1 (5 bases). Germline V lookup: CDR1 SGHTA, CDR2 FQGNSA. The CDR3 runs to 16 residues. Trimming left V 5 bases short and J 0 bases short, with 14 bases between. CDR3 loop: CASSPRTQYSGNTIYF. In nucleotides, the CDR3 is TGTGCCAGCAGCCCCAGGACACAGTACTCTGGAAACACCATATATTTT.

The chain combines TRBV4-3 with TRBJ2-2; 13 bases are shared with TRBD2. Germline CDR1 LGHNA, CDR2 YSLEER. V gave up 1 base and J gave up 6 bases; unmatched junction bases: 5. CDR3 length: 17 amino acids. The CDR3 bases are TGCGCCAGCAGCCAAGCGACTAGCGGGGGGCATTCCGGGGAGCTGTTTTTT. Its translation: CASSQATSGGHSGELFF.

The genes are TRBV28 and TRBJ2-1, with 12 bases identical to TRBD2. Germline CDR1 MDHEN, CDR2 SYDVKM. With 5 bases clipped from V and 6 bases from J, the junction kept 8 bases outside the gene matches. The CDR3 has 16 residues. The CDR3 region is CASSTTTSGRSNEQFF. For the CDR3, the DNA is TGTGCCAGCAGTACCACGACTAGCGGGAGAAGCAATGAGCAGTTCTTC.

The chain carries TRBV7-3 and TRBJ1-4; the match to TRBD1 covers 12 bases. Trimming took 4 bases from V and 6 from J; bases not matched to a gene: 3. The CDR3 spans 15 residues. From germline, CDR1 is SGHTA and CDR2 FQGTGA. The CDR3 region has the DNA TGTGCCAGCAGCTCGGGACAGGGGGCGCATGAAAAACTGTTTTTT. It is translated as CASSSGQGAHEKLFF. Combining the CDR3 with reference TRBV7-3 and TRBJ1-4 gives the whole variable domain GAGVSQTPSNKVTEKGKYVELRCDPISGHTALYWYRQSLGQGPEFLIYFQGTGAADDSGLPNDRFFAVRPEGSVSTLKIQRTERGDSAVYLCASSSGQGAHEKLFFGSGTQLSVL.

This clone was seen just once. The genes are TRBV30 and TRBJ2-1; D is perhaps TRBD2 (6 bases). CDR3 size: 15 residues. Trimming cost V 3 bases and J 4 bases, with 16 bases left between them. CDR1 and CDR2 from the germline V gene are GTSNPN and SVGIG (reference sequence). The CDR3 sequence: CAWSPGDLRYNEQFF. The DNA of the CDR3 is TGTGCCTGGAGCCCCGGGGACTTAAGGTACAATGAGCAGTTCTTC. The full variable domain, completed using reference TRBV30 and TRBJ2-1, is SQTIHQWPATLVQPVGSPLSLECTVEGTSNPNLYWYRQAAGRGLQLLFYSVGIGQISSEVPQNLSASRPQDRQFILSSKKLLLSDSGFYLCAWSPGDLRYNEQFFGPGTRLTVL.